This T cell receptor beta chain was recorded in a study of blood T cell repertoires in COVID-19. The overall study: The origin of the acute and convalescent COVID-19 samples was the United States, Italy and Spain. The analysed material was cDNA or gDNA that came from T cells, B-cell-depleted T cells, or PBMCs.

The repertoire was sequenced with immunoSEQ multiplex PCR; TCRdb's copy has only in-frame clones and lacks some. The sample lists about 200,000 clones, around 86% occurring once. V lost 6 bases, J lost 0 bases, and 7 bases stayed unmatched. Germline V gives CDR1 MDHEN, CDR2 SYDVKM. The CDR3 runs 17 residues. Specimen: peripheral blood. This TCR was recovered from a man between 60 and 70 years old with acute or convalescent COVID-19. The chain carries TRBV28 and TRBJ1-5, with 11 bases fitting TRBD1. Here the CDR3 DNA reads TGTGCCAGCAGATCCGGACAGGGGGCCTATAGCAATCAGCCCCAGCATTTT. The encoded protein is CASRSGQGAYSNQPQHF.